These 6 T cell receptor beta chains came from one sample sequenced in a study of cytomegalovirus exposure and HLA in healthy donors. Sequencing used immunoSEQ multiplex PCR; TCRdb keeps in-frame clones, though not all of them. In the table there are under 200,000 clones, approximately 86% of which are singletons. The sequencing input was PBMCs. The source of these receptors is a woman aged 18-29 years in good health and CMV-seronegative.

The J gene is TRBJ1-3, the V gene TRBV30, with D perhaps matching TRBD1 (6 bases). The CDR3 spans 13 residues. The V gene's germline CDR1 is GTSNPN and CDR2 SVGIG (reference sequence). V was shortened by 3 bases and J by 2 bases, with 8 bases between the two germline ends. CDR3 sequence reads: CAWRGATGNTIYF. CDR3 DNA: TGTGCCTGGAGGGGGGCGACTGGAAACACCATATATTTT.

This clone was seen a handful of times. The chain recombines TRBV27 with TRBJ2-7; D perhaps matches TRBD1 (5 bases). CDR3 size: 15 residues. V lost 7 bases to trimming and J lost 0 bases, with 16 bases between them. Germline V gives CDR1 MNHEY, CDR2 SMNVEV (reference sequence). DNA for the CDR3: TGTGCCAGCACCAACACCCGAGACAGCTCCTACGAGCAGTACTTC. Its protein product is CASTNTRDSSYEQYF.

This CDR3 is CASSELASGTGELFF. DNA for the CDR3: TGTGCCAGCAGTGAACTAGCCTCGGGCACCGGGGAGCTGTTTTTT. V usage is TRBV2 and J usage is TRBJ2-2; a possible D gene is TRBD2 (5 bases). The V gene's germline CDR1 is SNHLY and CDR2 FYNNEI. The CDR3 totals 15 residues. Between the trimmed V and J ends, which lost 2 bases and 4 bases, there was a span of 11 bases.

The chain links TRBV6-5 to TRBJ1-1; 10 bases are a match to TRBD1. Per the germline V gene, CDR1 is MNHEY and CDR2 is SVGAGI. Trimming cost V 4 bases and J 8 bases; bases outside gene matches: 4. The CDR3 contains 13 residues. For the CDR3, the DNA is TGTGCCAGCAGTTCTGGGGACAGGGGAGAAGCTTTCTTT. Protein sequence: CASSSGDRGEAFF.

The gene calls are TRBV19 and TRBJ1-2; 7 bases align to TRBD1. The germline gives CDR1 LNHDA, CDR2 SQIVND (reference sequence). There are 13 residues in the CDR3. J was trimmed by 6 bases and V by 8 bases; bases with no gene match: 9. The CDR3 DNA is TGTGCCAGTGCCGACAGGGCAGGGGATGGCTACACCTTC. It codes for CASADRAGDGYTF.

The chain couples TRBV30 to TRBJ2-3; 9 bases agree with TRBD2. V was clipped by 0 bases and J by 5 bases; unmatched bases: 6. The CDR3 covers 15 residues. Germline CDR1 and CDR2: GTSNPN and SVGIG (reference sequence). In DNA form, the CDR3 reads TGTGCCTGGAGTGTTGGTCTAGCGGGGTTAGATACGCAGTATTTT. It translates to CAWSVGLAGLDTQYF.